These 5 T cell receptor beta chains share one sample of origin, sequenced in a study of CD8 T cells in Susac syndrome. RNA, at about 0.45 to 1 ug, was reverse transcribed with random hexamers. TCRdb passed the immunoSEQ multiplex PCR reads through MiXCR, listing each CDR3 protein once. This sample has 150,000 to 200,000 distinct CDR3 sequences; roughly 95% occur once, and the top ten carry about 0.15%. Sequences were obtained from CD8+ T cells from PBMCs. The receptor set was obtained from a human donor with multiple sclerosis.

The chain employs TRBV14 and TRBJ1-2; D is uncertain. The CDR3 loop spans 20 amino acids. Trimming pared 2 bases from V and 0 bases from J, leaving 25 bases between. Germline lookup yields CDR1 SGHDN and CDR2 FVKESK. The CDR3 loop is CASSQRFWSAQIGANYGYTF. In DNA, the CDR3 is TGTGCCAGCAGCCAAAGATTCTGGAGCGCGCAGATAGGAGCTAACTATGGCTACACCTTC.

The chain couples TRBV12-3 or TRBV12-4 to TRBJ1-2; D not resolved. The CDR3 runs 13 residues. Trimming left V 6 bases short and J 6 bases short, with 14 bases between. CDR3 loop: CASSSRSVDGYTF. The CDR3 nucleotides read TGTGCCAGCAGCAGCAGGTCGGTCGATGGCTACACCTTC.

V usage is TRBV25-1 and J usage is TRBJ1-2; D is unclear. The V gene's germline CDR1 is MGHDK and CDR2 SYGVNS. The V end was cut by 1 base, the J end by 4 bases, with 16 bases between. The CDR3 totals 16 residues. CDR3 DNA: TGTGCCAGCAGTGAATCGGCCTCCGGGAGGACCTATGGCTACACCTTC. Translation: CASSESASGRTYGYTF.

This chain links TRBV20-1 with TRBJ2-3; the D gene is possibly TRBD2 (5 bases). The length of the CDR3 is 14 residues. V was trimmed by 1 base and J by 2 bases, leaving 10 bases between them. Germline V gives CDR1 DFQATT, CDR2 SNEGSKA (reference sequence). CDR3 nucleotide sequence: TGCAGTGCTAGAGCCGGGGTACACACAGATACGCAGTATTTT. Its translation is CSARAGVHTDTQYF.

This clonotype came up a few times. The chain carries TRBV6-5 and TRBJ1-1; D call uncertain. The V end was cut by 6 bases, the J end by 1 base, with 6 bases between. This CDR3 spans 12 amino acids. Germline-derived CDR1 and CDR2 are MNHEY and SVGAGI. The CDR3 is CASRWGNTEAFF. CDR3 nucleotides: TGTGCCAGCAGGTGGGGGAACACTGAAGCTTTCTTT.